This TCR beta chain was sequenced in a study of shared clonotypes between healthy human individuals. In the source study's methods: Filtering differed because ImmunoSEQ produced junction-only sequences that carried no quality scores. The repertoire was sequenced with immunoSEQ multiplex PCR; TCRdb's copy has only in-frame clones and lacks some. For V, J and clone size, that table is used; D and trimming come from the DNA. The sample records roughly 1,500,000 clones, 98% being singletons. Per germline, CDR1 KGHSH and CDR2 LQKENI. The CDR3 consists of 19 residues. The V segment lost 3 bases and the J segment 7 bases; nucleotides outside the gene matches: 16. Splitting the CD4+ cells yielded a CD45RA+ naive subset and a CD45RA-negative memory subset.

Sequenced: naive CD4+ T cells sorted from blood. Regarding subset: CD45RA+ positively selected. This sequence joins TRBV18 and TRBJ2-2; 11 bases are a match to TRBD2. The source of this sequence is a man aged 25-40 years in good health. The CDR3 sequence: CASSPRLAGPRRENGELFF. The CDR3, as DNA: TGTGCCAGCTCACCCCGACTAGCGGGACCCCGGAGAGAGAACGGGGAGCTGTTTTTT.